A single sample gave rise to the 27 T cell receptor beta chains below, sequenced in a study of technical replicates of blood from several donors (dated by TCRdb to about 2017). Library prep was done by the immunoSEQ multiplex PCR assay. TCRdb took over this immuneACCESS table, retaining in-frame rearrangements with V and J assigned. Such tables are incomplete; in checked studies, under half of the missing clones stem from an unresolved V gene, and the remainder is unexplained. For this sample there are fewer than 95,000 clones; 85% to 95% appear just once. About 0.23% of the sample belongs to the ten largest clones. The sample comprised T cells isolated from PBMCs. The receptors were gathered from a human donor in good health.

The chain has TRBV7-2 and TRBJ2-1, with TRBD2 matching over 12 bases. Per the germline V gene, CDR1 is SGHTA and CDR2 is FQGNSA. The CDR3 sequence is 15 residues long. V shed 4 bases and J 6 bases; nucleotides not matched to a gene: 4. The CDR3 is CASSSGLAGSNEQFF. The CDR3 bases are TGTGCCAGCAGCTCAGGACTAGCGGGAAGCAATGAGCAGTTCTTC.

The CDR3 spells CASSPSGGTSASYEQYF. The CDR3 DNA is TGCGCCAGCAGCCCGTCAGGGGGGACATCAGCCTCCTACGAGCAGTACTTC. The chain joins TRBV4-1 to TRBJ2-7, with a weak D call TRBD1 (7 bases). Germline assignment: CDR1 MGHRA and CDR2 YSYEKL. Trimming took 4 bases from V and 0 from J, leaving 19 bases between them. The CDR3 totals 17 residues.

V usage is TRBV18 and J usage is TRBJ1-1; 9 nucleotides align to TRBD1. Germline values: CDR1 KGHSH, CDR2 LQKENI. The CDR3 contains 14 residues. The trim removed 9 bases at V and 4 bases at J, leaving 9 bases unmatched. This chain's CDR3 is CASSWDRVATEAFF. The CDR3 coding sequence is TGTGCCAGTTCGTGGGACAGGGTAGCCACTGAAGCTTTCTTT.

The V gene is TRBV5-1, the J gene TRBJ2-5, with a possible D match to TRBD1 (5 bases). CDR1 and CDR2 from the germline V gene are SGHRS and YFSETQ. CDR3 length: 15 residues. Trimming stripped 0 bases from V and 6 bases from J, with 15 bases between. The CDR3 protein is CASSLDGQGGKTQYF. As DNA, the CDR3 is TGCGCCAGCAGCTTGGACGGCCAGGGTGGAAAGACCCAGTACTTC. The full variable domain, in which reference TRBV5-1 and TRBJ2-5 provide the parts outside the CDR3, is KAGVTQTPRYLIKTRGQQVTLSCSPISGHRSVSWYQQTPGQGLQFLFEYFSETQRNKGNFPGRFSGRQFSNSRSEMNVSTLELGDSALYLCASSLDGQGGKTQYFGPGTRLLVL.

The chain carries TRBV11-2 and TRBJ1-2, with D possibly TRBD1 on 6 matching bases. The V and J ends lost 4 bases and 4 bases respectively, with 13 bases between them. Germline values: CDR1 SGHAT, CDR2 FQNNGV. The CDR3 loop spans 14 amino acids. DNA of the CDR3: TGTGCCAGCAGCTCCGGGACAATCCGCTATGGCTACACCTTC. Translating gives CASSSGTIRYGYTF.

The rearrangement links TRBV5-8 to TRBJ2-5, with 11 bases lining up with TRBD1. V trimming: 2 bases; J trimming: 5 bases; junction bases outside the gene matches: 11. The CDR3 totals 17 residues. The germline V gene encodes CDR1 SGHTS and CDR2 YDEGEE. This CDR3 reads CASSFGQGAGQRETQYF. CDR3 coding DNA: TGTGCCAGCAGCTTTGGACAGGGGGCGGGCCAAAGGGAGACCCAGTACTTC.

The V call is TRBV28, the J call TRBJ2-1, with TRBD1 identical over 8 bases. The CDR3 runs 16 residues. Germline V gene lookup returns CDR1 MDHEN and CDR2 SYDVKM. With V trimmed by 1 base and J by 7 bases, 9 bases remained unmatched. CDR3: CASSLFSGQGGNEQFF. The CDR3 DNA reads as TGTGCCAGCAGTTTATTCTCCGGACAGGGTGGGAATGAGCAGTTCTTC.

This clone was detected once. The chain recombines TRBV11-3 with TRBJ2-7; TRBD1 matches at 7 bases. Unmatched junction bases numbered 3, after V lost 5 bases and J lost 2 bases. From germline, CDR1 is SGHNT and CDR2 YENEEA. The CDR3 spans 13 residues. The CDR3 nucleotides are TGTGCCAGCAGCCGCGACAGGGCCTACGAGCAGTACTTC. It yields the protein CASSRDRAYEQYF.

This chain joins TRBV5-4 and TRBJ2-1; possible D gene TRBD1, 5 bases. V was clipped by 2 bases and J by 3 bases, with 12 bases between them. The V gene's germline CDR1 is SGHNT and CDR2 YYREEE (reference sequence). This CDR3 is built from 15 residues. Here the CDR3 reads CASSLSADNYNEQFF. The CDR3 DNA reads as TGTGCCAGCAGCTTAAGCGCGGACAACTACAATGAGCAGTTCTTC.

CDR3 sequence: CASSPGQVYEQYF. The CDR3 bases are TGTGCCAGTAGTCCGGGACAGGTCTACGAGCAGTACTTC. The V call is TRBV19, the J call TRBJ2-7; 8 nucleotides match TRBD1. Germline loops: CDR1 LNHDA, CDR2 SQIVND (reference sequence). CDR3 length equals 13 residues. Trimming took 5 bases from V and 3 from J; bases not matched to a gene: 3.

The gene calls are TRBV2 and TRBJ1-2; D call uncertain. Trimming removed 4 bases from V and 4 bases from J, with 7 bases in between. The germline V gene has CDR1 SNHLY and CDR2 FYNNEI. The CDR3 length is 12 residues. The CDR3 here is CASSVGGYGYTF. As DNA, the CDR3 is TGTGCCAGCAGTGTAGGAGGCTATGGCTACACCTTC.

This clone was seen only a few times. The chain employs TRBV2 and TRBJ2-1; TRBD2 matches 9 bases. Germline CDR1 is SNHLY and CDR2 is FYNNEI. The CDR3 loop spans 12 amino acids. Trimming took 7 bases from V and 10 from J; bases not matched to a gene: 5. The CDR3 DNA reads TGTGCCAGCATTTATAGCGGGGGAGAGCAGTTCTTC. Translating gives CASIYSGGEQFF.

J is TRBJ2-1 and V is TRBV6-1; 10 bases are a match to TRBD2. Germline V gene data show CDR1 as MNHNS and CDR2 as SASEGT. The J segment lost 0 bases and the V segment lost 6 bases, leaving 2 bases of the junction unmatched. The CDR3 consists of 15 residues. As DNA, the CDR3 is TGTGCCAGCAGCAGCGGGAGGGGCTCCTACAATGAGCAGTTCTTC. It translates to CASSSGRGSYNEQFF.

The chain employs TRBV6-5 and TRBJ2-1; TRBD1 matches at 9 bases. From germline, CDR1 is MNHEY and CDR2 SVGAGI. The junction had 4 bases not matched to a gene; V was cut back by 4 bases and J by 6 bases. The CDR3 covers 14 residues. CDR3 in DNA: TGTGCCAGCAGTTGGACAGGGGCATCCAATGAGCAGTTCTTC. Amino acids: CASSWTGASNEQFF.

V usage is TRBV28 and J usage is TRBJ2-2; D not certain. Germline loops: CDR1 MDHEN, CDR2 SYDVKM. V shed 3 bases and J shed 2 bases, with 4 bases lying between them. This CDR3 spans 13 amino acids. The CDR3 protein is CASSFLNTGELFF. The CDR3 region has the DNA TGTGCCAGCAGTTTCCTTAACACCGGGGAGCTGTTTTTT.

This clone was seen just once. The junction differs from germline at one of its ends, possibly a read error. The chain is built from TRBV28 and TRBJ2-7; 9 bases fit TRBD2. The germline V gene has CDR1 MDHEN and CDR2 SYDVKM. The CDR3 is 12 residues long. In DNA, the CDR3 is TGTGCCAGCAGTTCCGGGACTAGCAAAACCCTCTTC. Protein product: CASSSGTSKTLF.

The chain couples TRBV6-5 to TRBJ1-2, with D uncertain. Trimming removed 2 bases at V and 8 bases at J, with 21 bases between. The CDR3 is made up of 16 amino acids. Germline assignment: CDR1 MNHEY and CDR2 SVGAGI. In DNA form, the CDR3 reads TGTGCCAGCAGTTACCTCGATTCAGGCAGAAAAAACGGCTACACCTTC. It yields the protein CASSYLDSGRKNGYTF.

As concerns this clone: One junction end does not reproduce the germline sequence, and a read error may be involved. The chain employs TRBV11-2 and TRBJ2-3, with 9 bases identical to TRBD2. The CDR3 consists of 18 residues. From germline, CDR1 is SGHAT and CDR2 FQNNGV. The CDR3 nucleotides read TGTGCCAGCAGCTTAGTGAGTAGGGTGGCTAGCGGGGTTCCGGCGAAGGATTTT. Translation gives CASSLVSRVASGVPAKDF.

J is TRBJ2-7 and V is TRBV9; the D gene is possibly TRBD2 (6 bases). V was trimmed by 2 bases and J by 3 bases, leaving 24 bases between them. The CDR3 totals 18 residues. Looked up from germline, CDR1 is SGDLS and CDR2 is YYNGEE. CDR3 sequence reads: CASSVGSGAGARLYEQYF. CDR3 nucleotides: TGTGCCAGCAGCGTTGGTAGCGGAGCCGGAGCTCGTCTCTACGAGCAGTACTTC.

The rearrangement links TRBV19 to TRBJ1-6, with TRBD1 matching 10 bases. After removal of 4 bases from V and 8 bases from J, the junction contained 5 bases not matched to a gene. This CDR3 spans 15 amino acids. Germline values: CDR1 LNHDA, CDR2 SQIVND (reference sequence). The CDR3 DNA is TGTGCCAGTAGTAAGTGGGGGACAGGGGATTCACCCCTCCACTTT. Translation gives CASSKWGTGDSPLHF.

This chain joins TRBV4-1 and TRBJ2-2, with D possibly being TRBD2 (5 bases). V shed 1 base and J shed 4 bases, with 19 bases lying between them. Per the germline V gene, CDR1 is MGHRA and CDR2 is YSYEKL. This CDR3 contains 18 residues. The CDR3: CASSQGSFGRRGTGELFF. Here the CDR3 DNA reads TGCGCCAGCAGCCAAGGATCATTTGGGAGACGGGGCACCGGGGAGCTGTTTTTT.

This rearrangement joins TRBV4-1 to TRBJ2-1; 11 positions match TRBD1. Germline lookup yields CDR1 MGHRA and CDR2 YSYEKL. This CDR3 contains 14 residues. V gave up 5 bases and J gave up 12 bases; unmatched junction bases: 9. The CDR3, as DNA: TGCGCCAGCAGCGACGGACAGGGGGCTGGTGGGCAGTTCTTC. Its protein product is CASSDGQGAGGQFF.

The chain is built from TRBV4-1 and TRBJ2-1, with 8 bases fitting TRBD2. Unmatched junction bases numbered 7, after V lost 0 bases and J lost 3 bases. CDR3 length: 17 amino acids. Germline lookup yields CDR1 MGHRA and CDR2 YSYEKL. CDR3 loop: CASSQDTMTSVYNEQFF. CDR3 DNA sequence: TGCGCCAGCAGCCAAGATACCATGACTAGCGTCTACAATGAGCAGTTCTTC.

This chain joins TRBV27 and TRBJ2-5, with 8 bases lining up with TRBD1. The V segment lost 4 bases and the J segment 2 bases; nucleotides outside the gene matches: 9. Per the germline V gene, CDR1 is MNHEY and CDR2 is SMNVEV (reference sequence). This CDR3 is 16 amino acids long. CDR3 DNA sequence: TGTGCCAGCAGTTCAGGACAGGGCCGTCCACAAGAGACCCAGTACTTC. Its protein product is CASSSGQGRPQETQYF.

This sequence joins TRBV11-2 and TRBJ1-6; possibly TRBD1 for D (5 bases). This CDR3 comprises 17 residues. Trimming removed 2 bases at V and 3 bases at J, with 14 bases between. The germline CDR1 and CDR2 sequences are SGHAT and FQNNGV. Here the CDR3 DNA reads TGTGCCAGCAGCTTAACTCCGGCAGGGAACTATAATTCACCCCTCCACTTT. Encoded protein: CASSLTPAGNYNSPLHF. Full variable domain (missing parts from reference TRBV11-2 and TRBJ1-6): EAGVAQSPRYKIIEKRQSVAFWCNPISGHATLYWYQQILGQGPKLLIQFQNNGVVDDSQLPKDRFSAERLKGVDSTLKIQPAKLEDSAVYLCASSLTPAGNYNSPLHFGNGTRLTVT.

The chain employs TRBV28 and TRBJ2-7; a weak D match, TRBD2 (6 bases). The germline V gene has CDR1 MDHEN and CDR2 SYDVKM. V was clipped by 7 bases and J by 0 bases, with 19 bases between them. The CDR3 totals 16 residues. The CDR3 region is CASTPVWGERSYEQYF. CDR3 sequence (DNA): TGTGCCAGCACCCCGGTCTGGGGGGAGCGCTCCTACGAGCAGTACTTC.

The V and J genes are TRBV29-1 and TRBJ1-3; possible D gene TRBD1, 5 bases. The germline gives CDR1 SQVTM, CDR2 ANQGSEA. CDR3 length: 11 residues. V was cut by 6 bases and J by 8 bases, with 11 bases left in between. Written as DNA, the CDR3 is TGCAGCGTCGACAGTTTAGACACCATATATTTT. Translated, it gives CSVDSLDTIYF.